The clone carrying this T cell receptor beta chain was seen a handful of times. The antigen is unknown. The template was genomic DNA from peripheral blood, not RNA. The record originates from a study of T cell repertoires in aging, cancer and after chemotherapy. Study in general: Six age groups, ranging from 30 or younger to 70 or older, included the donors. Whole-study results and caveats: Lymphoid organ infiltration in hematological cancer patients may impair thymic emigration or peripheral T cell expansion.

Multiplex touch-down PCR with TRB-A/B primers amplified rearranged V-D-J TRB sequences. TCRdb reprocessed the multiplex PCR reads with MiXCR, giving one entry per CDR3 protein. The sample records 1,500 to 2,000 distinct CDR3 sequences, about 30% being singletons. This receptor was taken from a human donor with a blood cancer. What was sequenced was blood.

The CDR3 DNA follows: TGTGCCAGCAGCTCCTCTTCGGGGACCAATCAGCCCCAGCATTTT. Translation: CASSSSSGTNQPQHF. This chain connects TRBV7-2 to TRBJ1-5; tentative D call: TRBD1 (5 bases). Germline V gene data show CDR1 as SGHTA and CDR2 as FQGNSA. The germline V and J ends were trimmed by 4 bases and 3 bases, with 13 bases remaining between them. CDR3 length: 15 residues.